The clone carrying this TCR beta chain was seen a few times. The source of the sample is a study of blood T cell repertoires in COVID-19. Germline V gene sequence: CDR1 LNHDA, CDR2 SQIVND (reference sequence). The CDR3 spans 9 residues. Recovered Cohort 3 donors showed two negative PCRs, clearance, or symptom resolution. As handled by the study authors: It was from reference gene primer amplification that nucleated cell counts were estimated. The assay was immunoSEQ multiplex PCR, and TCRdb's table has in-frame clones only and misses some. V and J calls and clone size are those listed in that table; D and trimming were worked out from the DNA. The sample gives 110,000 to 150,000 clones, around 85% of which show up once; approximately 8.4% is in the top ten.

The origin of this receptor is a man in his fifties or sixties who had recovered from COVID-19. This chain links TRBV19 with TRBJ1-6; D is ambiguous. The sequenced sample was PBMCs or T cells enriched from blood (not recorded which). DNA for the CDR3: TGTGCTAGCGGATTACCCCTCCACTTT. Protein product: CASGLPLHF.